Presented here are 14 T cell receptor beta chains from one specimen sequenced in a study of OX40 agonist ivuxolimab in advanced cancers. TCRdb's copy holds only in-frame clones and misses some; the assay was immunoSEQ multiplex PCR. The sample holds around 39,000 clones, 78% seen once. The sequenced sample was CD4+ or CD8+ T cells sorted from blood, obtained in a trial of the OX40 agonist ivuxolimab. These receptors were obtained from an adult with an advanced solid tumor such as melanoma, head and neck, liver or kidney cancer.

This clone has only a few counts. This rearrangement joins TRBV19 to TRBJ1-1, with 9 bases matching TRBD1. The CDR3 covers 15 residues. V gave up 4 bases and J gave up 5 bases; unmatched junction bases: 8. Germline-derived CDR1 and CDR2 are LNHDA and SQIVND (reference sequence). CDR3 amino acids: CASSSEGQGKTEAFF. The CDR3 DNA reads TGTGCCAGTAGTAGCGAGGGACAGGGAAAGACTGAAGCTTTCTTT.

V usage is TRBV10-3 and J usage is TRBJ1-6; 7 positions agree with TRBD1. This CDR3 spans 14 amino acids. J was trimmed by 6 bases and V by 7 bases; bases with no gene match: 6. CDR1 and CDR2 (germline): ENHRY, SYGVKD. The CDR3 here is CAIKTDRVNSPLHF. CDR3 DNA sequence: TGTGCCATCAAAACCGACAGGGTTAATTCACCCCTCCACTTT.

This CDR3 is CASSLDGTGGYNEQFF. CDR3 DNA sequence: TGCGCCAGCAGCTTGGACGGGACAGGGGGCTACAATGAGCAGTTCTTC. The chain couples TRBV5-1 to TRBJ2-1; 11 nucleotides match TRBD1. CDR1 SGHRS and CDR2 YFSETQ come from the germline V gene. There are 16 residues in the CDR3. The V and J ends lost 0 bases and 3 bases, in that order; junction bases with no gene match: 2.

CDR3 nucleotide sequence: TGTGCCAGCGGGAACACTGAAGCTTTCTTT. This encodes CASGNTEAFF. The rearrangement joins TRBV27 to TRBJ1-1; D not certain. In germline, CDR1 is MNHEY, CDR2 SMNVEV (reference sequence). This CDR3 comprises 10 residues. Trimming shortened V by 8 bases and J by 1 base, and 2 bases separated the two germline ends.

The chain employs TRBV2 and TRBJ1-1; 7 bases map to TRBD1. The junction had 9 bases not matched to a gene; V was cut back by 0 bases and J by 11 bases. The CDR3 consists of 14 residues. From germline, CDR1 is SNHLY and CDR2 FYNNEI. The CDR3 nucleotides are TGTGCCAGCAGTGAAGCCTCCCGGGACAGCGAGGCTTTCTTT. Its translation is CASSEASRDSEAFF.

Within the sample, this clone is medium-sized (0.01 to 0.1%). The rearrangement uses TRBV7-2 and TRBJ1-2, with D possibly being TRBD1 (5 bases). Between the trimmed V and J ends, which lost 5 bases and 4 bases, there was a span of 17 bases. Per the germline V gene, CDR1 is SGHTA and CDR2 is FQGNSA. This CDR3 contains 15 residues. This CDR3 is CASSLGTAEPYGYTF. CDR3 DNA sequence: TGTGCCAGCAGCCTCGGGACGGCGGAACCCTATGGCTACACCTTC.

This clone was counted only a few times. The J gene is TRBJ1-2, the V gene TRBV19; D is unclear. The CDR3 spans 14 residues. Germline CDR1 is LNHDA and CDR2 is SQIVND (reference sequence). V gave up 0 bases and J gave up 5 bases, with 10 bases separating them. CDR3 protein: CASSIDDGNYGYTF. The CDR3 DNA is TGTGCCAGTAGTATAGATGACGGCAATTATGGCTACACCTTC.

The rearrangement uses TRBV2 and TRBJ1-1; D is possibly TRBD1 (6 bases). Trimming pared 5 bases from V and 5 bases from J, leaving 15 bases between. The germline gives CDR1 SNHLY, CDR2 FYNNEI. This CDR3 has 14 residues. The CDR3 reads CASSTNRAWTEAFF. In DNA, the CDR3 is TGTGCCAGCAGTACGAACAGGGCGTGGACTGAAGCTTTCTTT. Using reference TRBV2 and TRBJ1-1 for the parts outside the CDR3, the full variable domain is EPEVTQTPSHQVTQMGQEVILRCVPISNHLYFYWYRQILGQKVEFLVSFYNNEISEKSEIFDDQFSVERPDGSNFTLKIRSTKLEDSAMYFCASSTNRAWTEAFFGQGTRLTVV.

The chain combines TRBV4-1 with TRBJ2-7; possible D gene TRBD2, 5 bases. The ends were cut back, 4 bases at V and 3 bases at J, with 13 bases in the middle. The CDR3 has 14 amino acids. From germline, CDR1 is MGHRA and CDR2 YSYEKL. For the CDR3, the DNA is TGCGCCAGCAGCCGGGAGACCACACTCTACGAGCAGTACTTC. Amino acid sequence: CASSRETTLYEQYF.

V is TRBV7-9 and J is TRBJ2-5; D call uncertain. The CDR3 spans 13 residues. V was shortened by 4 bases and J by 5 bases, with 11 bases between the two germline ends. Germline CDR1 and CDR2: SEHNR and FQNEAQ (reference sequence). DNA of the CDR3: TGTGCCAGCAGCTCACCCTCCCGGGAGACCCAGTACTTC. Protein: CASSSPSRETQYF.

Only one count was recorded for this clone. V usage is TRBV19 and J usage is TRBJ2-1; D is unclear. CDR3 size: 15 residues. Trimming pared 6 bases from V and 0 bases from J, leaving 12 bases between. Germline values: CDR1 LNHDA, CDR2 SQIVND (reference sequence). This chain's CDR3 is CASSYDGSSYNEQFF. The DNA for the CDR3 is TGTGCCAGTAGCTACGACGGAAGCTCCTACAATGAGCAGTTCTTC.

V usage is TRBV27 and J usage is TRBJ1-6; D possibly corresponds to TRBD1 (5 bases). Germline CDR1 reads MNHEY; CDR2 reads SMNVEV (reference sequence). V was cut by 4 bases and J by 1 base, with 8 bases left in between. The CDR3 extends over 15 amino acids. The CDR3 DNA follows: TGTGCCAGCAGTTCCAGGGTGTCCTATAATTCACCCCTCCACTTT. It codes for CASSSRVSYNSPLHF.

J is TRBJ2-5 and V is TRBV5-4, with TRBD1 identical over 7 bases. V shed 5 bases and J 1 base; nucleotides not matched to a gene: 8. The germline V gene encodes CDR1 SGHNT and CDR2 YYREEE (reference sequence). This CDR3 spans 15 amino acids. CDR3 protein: CASSLGTVTQETQYF. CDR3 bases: TGTGCCAGCAGTCTTGGGACAGTGACCCAAGAGACCCAGTACTTC.

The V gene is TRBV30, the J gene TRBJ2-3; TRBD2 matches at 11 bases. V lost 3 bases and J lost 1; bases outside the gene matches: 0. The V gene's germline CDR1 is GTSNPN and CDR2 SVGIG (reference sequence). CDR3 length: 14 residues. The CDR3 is CAWRTSGGTDTQYF. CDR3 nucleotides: TGTGCCTGGAGGACTAGCGGGGGCACAGATACGCAGTATTTT. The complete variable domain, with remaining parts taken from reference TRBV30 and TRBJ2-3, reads SQTIHQWPATLVQPVGSPLSLECTVEGTSNPNLYWYRQAAGRGLQLLFYSVGIGQISSEVPQNLSASRPQDRQFILSSKKLLLSDSGFYLCAWRTSGGTDTQYFGPGTRLTVL.